This is a list of T cell receptor beta chains from one sample in a study of human T cells and chemical hapten exposure. TCRdb processed the 5' RACE reads anew with MiXCR; each CDR3 protein has one entry. This table has tens of thousands of distinct CDR3 sequences, roughly 8.4% appearing once. The receptors stem from a male donor in good health. Both conserved end residues are part of each CDR3. Fields, in order: clone size, J gene, V gene, D gene, CDR3 DNA, CDR3 protein. D genes are given only for firm matches. The size of a clone is reported for some rows only, either as once, few or many, or as a class for expanded clones.

clone size: many; J gene: TRBJ2-2; V gene: TRBV3-1; D gene: NA; CDR3 DNA: TGTGCCAGCAGCCAAGTGACAACCGGGGAGCTGTTTTTT; CDR3 protein: CASSQVTTGELFF
clone size: many; J gene: TRBJ2-1; V gene: TRBV12-3/TRBV12-4; D gene: TRBD2; CDR3 DNA: TGTGCCAGCAGTTTCGGACTAGCGGGAGTCGTCAATGAGCAGTTCTTC; CDR3 protein: CASSFGLAGVVNEQFF
clone size: many; J gene: TRBJ1-1; V gene: TRBV20-1; D gene: NA; CDR3 DNA: TGCAGTGCCACCACTGGCTGGGGCCTGAACACTGAAGCTTTCTTT; CDR3 protein: CSATTGWGLNTEAFF
clone size: NA; J gene: TRBJ2-1; V gene: TRBV12-3/TRBV12-4; D gene: TRBD2; CDR3 DNA: TGTGCCAGCAGTTTATTGAGCGGGGGCGTATACAATGAGCAGTTCTTC; CDR3 protein: CASSLLSGGVYNEQFF
clone size: NA; J gene: TRBJ2-3; V gene: TRBV4-2; D gene: TRBD1; CDR3 DNA: TGTGCCAGCAGCCACGAGACAGGGGGCACAGATACGCAGTATTTT; CDR3 protein: CASSHETGGTDTQYF
clone size: many; J gene: TRBJ2-7; V gene: TRBV6-5; D gene: NA; CDR3 DNA: TGTGCCAGCAGTTTATGGGGGCCGTCCTACGAGCAGTACTTC; CDR3 protein: CASSLWGPSYEQYF
clone size: many; J gene: TRBJ1-5; V gene: TRBV27; D gene: NA; CDR3 DNA: TGTGCCAGCAGTTTGGGCCGCCAGCAGCCCCAGCATTTT; CDR3 protein: CASSLGRQQPQHF
clone size: NA; J gene: TRBJ2-3; V gene: TRBV2; D gene: NA; CDR3 DNA: TGTGCCAGCAGTGAACGCGGCACAGATACGCAGTATTTT; CDR3 protein: CASSERGTDTQYF
clone size: few; J gene: TRBJ2-7; V gene: TRBV15; D gene: TRBD2; CDR3 DNA: TGTGCCACCAGCTCCCGTCAATCTAGCGGCTCCTACGAGCAGTACTTC; CDR3 protein: CATSSRQSSGSYEQYF
clone size: few; J gene: TRBJ1-5; V gene: TRBV5-6; D gene: NA; CDR3 DNA: TGTGCCAGCAGCCAATGGCCGGGGTCGGGACAGCCCCAGCATTTT; CDR3 protein: CASSQWPGSGQPQHF
clone size: few; J gene: TRBJ1-5; V gene: TRBV6-6; D gene: NA; CDR3 DNA: TGTGCCAGCAGTGCCAATCAGCCCCAGCATTTT; CDR3 protein: CASSANQPQHF
clone size: NA; J gene: TRBJ1-4; V gene: TRBV20-1; D gene: NA; CDR3 DNA: TGCAGTGCTAGTGACATCACGGGACAACGTAATGAAAAACTGTTTTTT; CDR3 protein: CSASDITGQRNEKLFF
clone size: NA; J gene: TRBJ1-1; V gene: TRBV20-1; D gene: NA; CDR3 DNA: TGCAGTGCTAGAGTGGTGGAGGGACGGAACACTGAAGCTTTCTTT; CDR3 protein: CSARVVEGRNTEAFF
clone size: few; J gene: TRBJ1-1; V gene: TRBV6-1; D gene: NA; CDR3 DNA: TGTGCCAGCAGTGAAGCCGGGGGGCGCGAAGCTTTCTTT; CDR3 protein: CASSEAGGREAFF
clone size: NA; J gene: TRBJ1-5; V gene: TRBV6-2/TRBV6-3; D gene: TRBD1; CDR3 DNA: TGTGCCAGCAGGCCCTCCGGGACAGGGGGCGGTAATCAGCCCCAGCATTTT; CDR3 protein: CASRPSGTGGGNQPQHF
clone size: many; J gene: TRBJ1-1; V gene: TRBV7-2; D gene: NA; CDR3 DNA: TGTGCCAGCAGCTTAGAGGCCGCACTGAACACTGAAGCTTTCTTT; CDR3 protein: CASSLEAALNTEAFF
clone size: few; J gene: TRBJ1-5; V gene: TRBV20-1; D gene: TRBD1; CDR3 DNA: TGCAGTGCTAGAAATACAGGGGGTGGGGGTCAGCCCCAGCATTTT; CDR3 protein: CSARNTGGGGQPQHF
clone size: NA; J gene: TRBJ2-7; V gene: TRBV19; D gene: NA; CDR3 DNA: TGTGCCGCAGCCCCCACCGAGACAGACTCCTACGAGCAGTACTTC; CDR3 protein: CAAAPTETDSYEQYF
clone size: few; J gene: TRBJ2-7; V gene: TRBV6-5; D gene: NA; CDR3 DNA: TGTGCCAGCAGTTACGACTCGGGGAGCTCCTACGAGCAGTACTTC; CDR3 protein: CASSYDSGSSYEQYF
clone size: NA; J gene: TRBJ2-5; V gene: TRBV7-9; D gene: TRBD2; CDR3 DNA: TGTGCCAGCAGCCCCGGGACTAGCGCTCCGTACCAAGAGACCCAGTACTTC; CDR3 protein: CASSPGTSAPYQETQYF
clone size: NA; J gene: TRBJ1-1; V gene: TRBV29-1; D gene: NA; CDR3 DNA: TGCAGCGCTGAGGGGGAAATGAACACTGAAGCTTTCTTT; CDR3 protein: CSAEGEMNTEAFF
clone size: few; J gene: TRBJ2-3; V gene: TRBV7-2; D gene: TRBD2; CDR3 DNA: TGTGCCAGCAGCCTGAGCGTAGGTCTTAGCGGGGGGGGCACAGATACGCAGTATTTT; CDR3 protein: CASSLSVGLSGGGTDTQYF
clone size: NA; J gene: TRBJ2-2; V gene: TRBV18; D gene: NA; CDR3 DNA: TGTGCCAGCTCACCACGGGAAGACACCGGGGAGCTGTTTTTT; CDR3 protein: CASSPREDTGELFF
clone size: few; J gene: TRBJ2-7; V gene: TRBV7-2; D gene: NA; CDR3 DNA: TGTGCCAGCAGCCGCTTAGTAGGGGACTACGAGCAGTACTTC; CDR3 protein: CASSRLVGDYEQYF
clone size: NA; J gene: TRBJ2-7; V gene: TRBV21-1; D gene: NA; CDR3 DNA: TGTGCCAGCAGCACTTTAGCGGGGCGGCACTACGAGCAGTACTTC; CDR3 protein: CASSTLAGRHYEQYF
clone size: NA; J gene: TRBJ2-3; V gene: TRBV30; D gene: NA; CDR3 DNA: TGTGCCTGGAGTCAGGAGGACACAGATACGCAGTATTTT; CDR3 protein: CAWSQEDTDTQYF
clone size: NA; J gene: TRBJ2-1; V gene: TRBV12-3/TRBV12-4; D gene: NA; CDR3 DNA: TGTGCCAGCAGTGCACCCGGGACAACTGATTTACGATTCTTC; CDR3 protein: CASSAPGTTDLRFF
clone size: NA; J gene: TRBJ2-1; V gene: TRBV5-4; D gene: NA; CDR3 DNA: TGTGCCAGCAGCTTGGCCGAAGCGTCCCTTCTTTTAGGTGAGCAGTTCTTC; CDR3 protein: CASSLAEASLLLGEQFF
clone size: NA; J gene: TRBJ2-3; V gene: TRBV6-5; D gene: NA; CDR3 DNA: TGTGCCAGCAGGCTCCAGGGGTTCACAGATACGCAGTATTTT; CDR3 protein: CASRLQGFTDTQYF
clone size: few; J gene: TRBJ2-5; V gene: TRBV6-5; D gene: NA; CDR3 DNA: TGTGCCAGCAGTTACTCAGGAGGAGAGACCCAGTACTTC; CDR3 protein: CASSYSGGETQYF
clone size: many; J gene: TRBJ2-7; V gene: TRBV7-2; D gene: NA; CDR3 DNA: TGTGCCAGCAGCATCCGGTTGGGGGAGCAGTACTTC; CDR3 protein: CASSIRLGEQYF
clone size: many; J gene: TRBJ2-1; V gene: TRBV20-1; D gene: NA; CDR3 DNA: TGCAGTGCTGGAAACAATGAGCAGTTCTTC; CDR3 protein: CSAGNNEQFF
clone size: NA; J gene: TRBJ1-1; V gene: TRBV29-1; D gene: NA; CDR3 DNA: TGCAGCGTCCGGACTCCAAGGTCTGAAGCTTTCTTT; CDR3 protein: CSVRTPRSEAFF
clone size: NA; J gene: TRBJ1-6; V gene: TRBV12-3/TRBV12-4; D gene: NA; CDR3 DNA: TGTGCCAGCAGTTTAGGACAGACCAATTCACCCCTCCACTTT; CDR3 protein: CASSLGQTNSPLHF
clone size: many; J gene: TRBJ1-5; V gene: TRBV7-8; D gene: TRBD1; CDR3 DNA: TGTGCCAGCAGCCTTGACAGGGGCCCAAATCAGCCCCAGCATTTT; CDR3 protein: CASSLDRGPNQPQHF
clone size: NA; J gene: TRBJ2-7; V gene: TRBV27; D gene: TRBD2; CDR3 DNA: TGTGCCAGCAGCCTTCGGGGGGCCTACGAGCAGTACTTC; CDR3 protein: CASSLRGAYEQYF
clone size: NA; J gene: TRBJ2-7; V gene: TRBV12-3/TRBV12-4; D gene: NA; CDR3 DNA: TGTGCCAGCAGTGAGGACATCTCCTACGAGCAGTACTTC; CDR3 protein: CASSEDISYEQYF
clone size: few; J gene: TRBJ2-1; V gene: TRBV27; D gene: TRBD2; CDR3 DNA: TGTGCCAGCAGTTTACTCTCAGCGGGAGAATGGGAGCAGTTCTTC; CDR3 protein: CASSLLSAGEWEQFF
clone size: NA; J gene: TRBJ2-3; V gene: TRBV5-1; D gene: NA; CDR3 DNA: TGCGCCAGCAGCGTATTACAGGGCACAGATACGCAGTATTTT; CDR3 protein: CASSVLQGTDTQYF
clone size: NA; J gene: TRBJ1-5; V gene: TRBV6-2/TRBV6-3; D gene: NA; CDR3 DNA: TGTGCCAGCCGCGACTACAGGGAGGTCGGTCAGCCCCAGCATTTT; CDR3 protein: CASRDYREVGQPQHF
clone size: NA; J gene: TRBJ2-5; V gene: TRBV2; D gene: NA; CDR3 DNA: TGTGCCAGCAGTGAAACCGGGGTGGAAGAGACCCAGTACTTC; CDR3 protein: CASSETGVEETQYF
clone size: few; J gene: TRBJ1-2; V gene: TRBV20-1; D gene: TRBD1; CDR3 DNA: TGCAGTGCTACAATCTGGGACAGGGGTTCAGGAGGCTATGGCTACACCTTC; CDR3 protein: CSATIWDRGSGGYGYTF
clone size: many; J gene: TRBJ2-2; V gene: TRBV27; D gene: NA; CDR3 DNA: TGTGCCAGCGGGGACTCCGGGAGAACCGGGGAGCTGTTTTTT; CDR3 protein: CASGDSGRTGELFF